A single sample is the source of the 6 T cell receptor beta chains below, sequenced in a study of T cell responses to AZD1222 COVID-19 vaccine. The table came from immunoSEQ multiplex PCR; TCRdb's copy has only in-frame clones and leaves some out. The data show about 55,000 clones, about 80% seen once. The starting material was peripheral blood, obtained 28 days after the second AZD1222 dose. These receptors came from an adult who received the AZD1222 COVID-19 vaccine.

The chain has TRBV29-1 and TRBJ2-4; 7 nucleotides line up with TRBD1. Germline V CDR1 and CDR2: SQVTM, ANQGSEA. With 7 bases clipped from V and 1 base from J, the junction kept 10 bases outside the gene matches. This CDR3 contains 15 residues. The CDR3 loop is CSAITGVDAKNIQYF. CDR3 DNA: TGCAGCGCCATTACAGGGGTTGATGCCAAAAACATTCAGTACTTC.

The chain uses TRBV14 and TRBJ2-5, with D unclear. From germline, CDR1 is SGHDN and CDR2 FVKESK. This CDR3 comprises 12 residues. The V end lost 6 bases, the J end lost 5 bases, and 10 bases lay between the germline ends. For the CDR3, the DNA is TGTGCCAGCAGTCTCAGGCGGGAGACCCAGTACTTC. Protein: CASSLRRETQYF.

The J gene is TRBJ1-5, the V gene TRBV6-5, with 9 bases matching TRBD1. In germline, CDR1 is MNHEY, CDR2 SVGAGI. The CDR3 runs 14 residues. Trimming took 7 bases from V and 7 from J; bases not matched to a gene: 8. This CDR3 reads CASTFSDRGQPQHF. The DNA for the CDR3 is TGTGCCAGCACCTTCTCGGACAGGGGACAGCCCCAGCATTTT.

This clone was seen only once. The chain combines TRBV6-2 or TRBV6-3 with TRBJ1-5, with D tentatively TRBD1 (5 bases). V was trimmed by 2 bases and J by 0 bases, leaving 11 bases between them. The CDR3 is 16 amino acids. Germline V gives CDR1 MNHEY, CDR2 SVGEGT. CDR3 protein: CASSYDGGSSNQPQHF. The CDR3 DNA reads TGTGCCAGCAGTTACGATGGGGGAAGTAGCAATCAGCCCCAGCATTTT.

This sequence joins TRBV7-2 and TRBJ1-2, with D unclear. The CDR3 has 11 amino acids. In germline, CDR1 is SGHTA, CDR2 FQGNSA. Trimming took off 2 bases at V and 3 bases at J, with 1 base between the two ends. CDR3 region: CASSLHYGYTF. Written as DNA, the CDR3 is TGTGCCAGCAGCTTACACTATGGCTACACCTTC.

The V gene is TRBV11-2, the J gene TRBJ1-1, with D perhaps TRBD1 (5 bases). Germline V gene sequence: CDR1 SGHAT, CDR2 FQNNGV. This CDR3 has 15 residues. Between the trimmed V and J ends, which lost 3 bases and 3 bases, there was a span of 14 bases. The CDR3 loop reads CASSFNLGGDTEAFF. The CDR3 DNA follows: TGTGCCAGCAGCTTTAATTTGGGGGGGGACACTGAAGCTTTCTTT.